The 16 T cell receptor beta chains presented below share a single source sample, sequenced in a study of spatial heterogeneity in lung cancer. This sample's time point: sample taken at primary tumor resection. TCRdb redid the calling of the 5' RACE reads with MiXCR, one entry per CDR3 protein. The sample gives about 40,000 distinct CDR3 sequences, less than 6.5% of which show up once; 25% to 30% is in the top ten. The sample consisted of PBMCs, taken at surgery. These receptors were obtained from a female donor with early-stage non-small cell lung cancer.

This clonotype was recorded many times. The chain has TRBV28 and TRBJ2-7; D is possibly TRBD1 or TRBD2 (5 bases each). Trimming left V 8 bases short and J 0 bases short, with 14 bases between. The CDR3 consists of 14 residues. CDR1 is MDHEN, CDR2 SYDVKM, per germline. CDR3 DNA sequence: TGTGCCAGCTCCCTTTGGGGGTCCTCCTACGAGCAGTACTTC. Translating it yields CASSLWGSSYEQYF.

This clonotype was picked up a small number of times. The CDR3 spells CASSPSGTQNSYNEQFF. In nucleotides, the CDR3 is TGTGCCAGCAGCCCTTCCGGGACACAGAACTCCTACAATGAGCAGTTCTTC. The rearrangement links TRBV9 to TRBJ2-1; D is possibly TRBD1 (6 bases). V was trimmed by 4 bases and J by 0 bases, leaving 17 bases between them. This CDR3 is built from 17 residues. Germline lookup yields CDR1 SGDLS and CDR2 YYNGEE.

This clonotype has ten or more counts. The chain has TRBV29-1 and TRBJ2-3; D is uncertain. Germline V gene sequence: CDR1 SQVTM, CDR2 ANQGSEA. The V and J ends lost 7 bases and 3 bases respectively, with 14 bases between them. The CDR3 has 13 amino acids. CDR3: CSAQRSITDTQYF. CDR3 nucleotides: TGCAGCGCCCAAAGGAGTATTACAGATACGCAGTATTTT.

This clonotype was counted at least ten times. The chain uses TRBV23-1 and TRBJ2-7; D is possibly TRBD1 (5 bases). TRBV23-1 is an ORF; its function is uncertain. This CDR3 has 16 amino acids. Trimming shortened V by 0 bases and J by 2 bases, and 14 bases separated the two germline ends. This chain's CDR3 is CASSQSESRDAYEQYF. CDR3 bases: TGCGCCAGCAGTCAATCAGAATCCAGGGATGCCTACGAGCAGTACTTC.

V gene TRBV10-3 combines with J gene TRBJ1-2; D is ambiguous. The germline V and J ends were trimmed by 3 bases and 7 bases, with 21 bases remaining between them. The germline gives CDR1 ENHRY, CDR2 SYGVKD. The CDR3 runs 16 residues. The CDR3 loop reads CAISESLQIPLGGYTF. In DNA form, the CDR3 reads TGTGCCATCAGTGAATCCCTCCAGATCCCATTGGGTGGCTACACCTTC.

This clonotype was seen ten or more times. The CDR3 loop is CASSREPASGGPDTQYF. The CDR3 nucleotides are TGCGCCAGCAGCCGGGAACCGGCTAGCGGGGGGCCGGATACGCAGTATTTT. This chain joins TRBV4-3 and TRBJ2-3; 11 positions agree with TRBD2. Germline V CDR1 and CDR2: LGHNA, YSLEER. With 4 bases clipped from V and 6 bases from J, the junction kept 12 bases outside the gene matches. The CDR3 loop spans 17 amino acids.

In this sample, this clonotype turned up many times. V usage is TRBV29-1 and J usage is TRBJ2-7, with a possible D match to TRBD1 (6 bases). The germline V gene encodes CDR1 SQVTM and CDR2 ANQGSEA. The CDR3 has 11 amino acids. Trimming took off 7 bases at V and 3 bases at J, with 10 bases between the two ends. The CDR3 nucleotides read TGCAGCGGTATAGGGGGCTACGAGCAGTACTTC. This encodes CSGIGGYEQYF.

The chain employs TRBV7-9 and TRBJ2-3; TRBD2 might be the D (5 bases). Trimming took 3 bases from V and 2 from J, leaving 18 bases between them. This CDR3 comprises 17 residues. CDR1 is SEHNR and CDR2 is FQNEAQ in the germline V gene (reference sequence). DNA for the CDR3: TGTGCCAGCAGCTTCCCCGGGGAAGCAAAAGACACAGATACGCAGTATTTT. Amino acid sequence: CASSFPGEAKDTDTQYF.

This clonotype has at least ten counts. The chain links TRBV30 to TRBJ2-1; the D gene is possibly TRBD1 (6 bases). V shed 3 bases and J shed 1 base, with 13 bases lying between them. Germline V CDR1 and CDR2: GTSNPN, SVGIG (reference sequence). The CDR3 length is 15 residues. CDR3 residues: CAWSFLGASYNEQFF. CDR3 bases: TGTGCCTGGAGCTTTTTGGGGGCTTCCTACAATGAGCAGTTCTTC.

The sample holds a few counts of this clonotype. J is TRBJ2-5 and V is TRBV28, with 13 bases lining up with TRBD2. J was trimmed by 5 bases and V by 3 bases; bases with no gene match: 6. Per the germline V gene, CDR1 is MDHEN and CDR2 is SYDVKM. The CDR3 is 16 amino acids. CDR3: CASSFQLAGGLETQYF. The CDR3, as DNA: TGTGCCAGCAGTTTCCAACTAGCGGGGGGGCTTGAGACCCAGTACTTC. The complete variable domain, with remaining parts taken from reference TRBV28 and TRBJ2-5, reads DVKVTQSSRYLVKRTGEKVFLECVQDMDHENMFWYRQDPGLGLRLIYFSYDVKMKEKGDIPEGYSVSREKKERFSLILESASTNQTSMYLCASSFQLAGGLETQYFGPGTRLLVL.

This clonotype is medium-sized (0.01 to 0.1%) in the sample. This rearrangement joins TRBV7-2 to TRBJ2-7, with D possibly matching TRBD1 (6 bases). The germline V gene encodes CDR1 SGHTA and CDR2 FQGNSA. There are 16 residues in the CDR3. V lost 3 bases and J lost 0, with 15 bases in between. CDR3 bases: TGTGCCAGCAGCTTGCTCCAGTGGGACAACTCCTACGAGCAGTACTTC. Translated: CASSLLQWDNSYEQYF.

The chain combines TRBV7-2 with TRBJ1-2, with D tentatively TRBD1 (5 bases). The CDR3 has 18 residues. V lost 5 bases and J lost 7, with 29 bases in between. The V gene's germline CDR1 is SGHTA and CDR2 FQGNSA. This CDR3 is CASSRIRDGTLPSGGYTF. In DNA, the CDR3 is TGTGCCAGCAGCAGAATCCGGGACGGTACTCTCCCTAGCGGTGGCTACACCTTC.

This clonotype was counted ten times or more. The gene calls are TRBV5-1 and TRBJ2-4, with TRBD2 matching over 7 bases. The junction had 12 bases not matched to a gene; V was cut back by 6 bases and J by 0 bases. CDR3 size: 17 residues. Germline V gives CDR1 SGHRS, CDR2 YFSETQ. The CDR3 DNA reads as TGCGCCAGCACTCCAGACCCTAGCGGACTAGCCAAAAACATTCAGTACTTC. This gives the protein CASTPDPSGLAKNIQYF.

This clonotype has more than one count but fewer than ten. This sequence joins TRBV28 and TRBJ1-1; D is undetermined. This CDR3 is built from 16 residues. Between the trimmed V and J ends, which lost 6 bases and 0 bases, there was a span of 17 bases. CDR1 is MDHEN and CDR2 is SYDVKM in the germline V gene. The CDR3 reads CASRLAGDWVNTEAFF. The CDR3 nucleotides read TGTGCCAGCAGACTAGCCGGGGATTGGGTGAACACTGAAGCTTTCTTT. Full variable domain (outside the CDR3, taken from reference TRBV28 and TRBJ1-1): DVKVTQSSRYLVKRTGEKVFLECVQDMDHENMFWYRQDPGLGLRLIYFSYDVKMKEKGDIPEGYSVSREKKERFSLILESASTNQTSMYLCASRLAGDWVNTEAFFGQGTRLTVV.

This clonotype was observed at least ten times. V and J are TRBV27 and TRBJ1-5; D remains unclear. V was shortened by 7 bases and J by 0 bases, with 16 bases between the two germline ends. The CDR3 has 16 residues. Per germline, CDR1 MNHEY and CDR2 SMNVEV (reference sequence). CDR3 sequence (DNA): TGTGCCAGCACCGTTTTTAGGCAAATTAGCAATCAGCCCCAGCATTTT. It specifies CASTVFRQISNQPQHF.

This clonotype was seen more than once but under ten times. The CDR3 spells CSAMTRTGKPQGEQYF. CDR3 sequence (DNA): TGCAGCGCTATGACCCGGACAGGGAAGCCCCAGGGCGAGCAGTACTTC. The chain is built from TRBV29-1 and TRBJ2-7, with 8 bases aligning to TRBD1. The J segment lost 6 bases and the V segment lost 7 bases, leaving 20 bases of the junction unmatched. CDR1 SQVTM and CDR2 ANQGSEA come from the germline V gene. CDR3 length: 16 amino acids.